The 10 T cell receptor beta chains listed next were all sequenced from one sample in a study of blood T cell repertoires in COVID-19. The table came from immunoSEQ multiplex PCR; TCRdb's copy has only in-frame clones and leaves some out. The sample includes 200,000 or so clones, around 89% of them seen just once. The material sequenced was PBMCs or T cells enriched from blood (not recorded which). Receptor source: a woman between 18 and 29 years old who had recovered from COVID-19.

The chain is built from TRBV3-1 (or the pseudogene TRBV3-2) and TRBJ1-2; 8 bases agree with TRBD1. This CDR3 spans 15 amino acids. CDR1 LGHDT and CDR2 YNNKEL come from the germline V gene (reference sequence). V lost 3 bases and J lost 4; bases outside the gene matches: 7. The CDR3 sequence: CASSQPGQGGYGYTF. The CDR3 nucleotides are TGTGCCAGCAGCCAGCCTGGACAGGGTGGCTATGGCTACACCTTC.

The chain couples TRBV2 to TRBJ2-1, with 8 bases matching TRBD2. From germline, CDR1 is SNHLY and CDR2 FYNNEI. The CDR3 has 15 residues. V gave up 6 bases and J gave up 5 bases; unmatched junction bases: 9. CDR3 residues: CASSLDGRVHNEQFF. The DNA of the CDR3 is TGTGCCAGCAGCCTGGACGGGAGGGTGCACAATGAGCAGTTCTTC.

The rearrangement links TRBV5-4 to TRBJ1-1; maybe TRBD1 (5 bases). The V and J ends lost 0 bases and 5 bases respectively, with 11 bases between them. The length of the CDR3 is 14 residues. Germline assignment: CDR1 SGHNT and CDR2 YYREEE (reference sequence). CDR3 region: CASSLVGASTEAFF. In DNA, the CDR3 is TGTGCCAGCAGCTTGGTAGGGGCTTCAACTGAAGCTTTCTTT. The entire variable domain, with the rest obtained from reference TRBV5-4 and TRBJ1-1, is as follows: ETGVTQSPTHLIKTRGQQVTLRCSSQSGHNTVSWYQQALGQGPQFIFQYYREEENGRGNFPPRFSGLQFPNYSSELNVNALELDDSALYLCASSLVGASTEAFFGQGTRLTVV.

CDR3 bases: TGTGCCACCCCTGGACAGGGTCCTGGGGAGAACCCGAACACCGGGGAGCTGTTTTTT. Translated: CATPGQGPGENPNTGELFF. This chain connects TRBV21-1 to TRBJ2-2; TRBD1 is the table's D call and was not checked against the DNA. TRBV21-1 is a documented pseudogene. The CDR3 has 19 amino acids.

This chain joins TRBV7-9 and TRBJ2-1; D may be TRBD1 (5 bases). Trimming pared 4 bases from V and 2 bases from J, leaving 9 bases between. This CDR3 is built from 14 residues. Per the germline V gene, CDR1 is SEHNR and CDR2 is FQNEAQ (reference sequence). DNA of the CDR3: TGTGCCAGCAGCTCCACGACAGCCTACAATGAGCAGTTCTTC. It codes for CASSSTTAYNEQFF.

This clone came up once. CDR3 DNA sequence: TGTGCCAGCAGGAAAACAGGGACAGGGGGCGTCGAGCAGTACTTC. As protein: CASRKTGTGGVEQYF. The genes are TRBV6-5 and TRBJ2-7; 12 nucleotides match TRBD1. The CDR3 contains 15 residues. J was trimmed by 6 bases and V by 6 bases; bases with no gene match: 9. Germline V gene lookup returns CDR1 MNHEY and CDR2 SVGAGI.

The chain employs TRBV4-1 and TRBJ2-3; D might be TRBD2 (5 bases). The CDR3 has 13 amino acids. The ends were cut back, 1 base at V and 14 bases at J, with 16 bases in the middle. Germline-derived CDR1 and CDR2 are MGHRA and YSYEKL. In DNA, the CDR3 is TGCGCCAGCAGCCAAGGGCGGACTGTAGATCCGTATTTT. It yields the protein CASSQGRTVDPYF.

CDR3 region: CASSPRYRTGGYNEQFF. The CDR3 region has the DNA TGTGCCAGCAGCCCGAGATATAGGACAGGGGGTTACAATGAGCAGTTCTTC. The chain recombines TRBV27 with TRBJ2-1; 10 nucleotides line up with TRBD1. The CDR3 sequence is 17 residues long. Germline CDR1 reads MNHEY; CDR2 reads SMNVEV (reference sequence). The J segment lost 4 bases and the V segment lost 6 bases, leaving 12 bases of the junction unmatched.

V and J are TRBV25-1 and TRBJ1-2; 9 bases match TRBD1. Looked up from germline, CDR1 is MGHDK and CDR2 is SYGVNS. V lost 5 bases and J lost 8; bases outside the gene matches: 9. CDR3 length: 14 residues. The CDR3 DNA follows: TGTGCCAGCAGTCCTCGGGACAGGGTGAGCGGCTACACCTTC. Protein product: CASSPRDRVSGYTF.

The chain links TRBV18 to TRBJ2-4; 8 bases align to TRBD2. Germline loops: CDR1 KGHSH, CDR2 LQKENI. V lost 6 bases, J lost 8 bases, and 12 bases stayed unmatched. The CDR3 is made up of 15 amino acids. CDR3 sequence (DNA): TGTGCCAGCTCCCCGGGACGGGGGGGGTCGGACATTCAGTACTTC. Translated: CASSPGRGGSDIQYF.